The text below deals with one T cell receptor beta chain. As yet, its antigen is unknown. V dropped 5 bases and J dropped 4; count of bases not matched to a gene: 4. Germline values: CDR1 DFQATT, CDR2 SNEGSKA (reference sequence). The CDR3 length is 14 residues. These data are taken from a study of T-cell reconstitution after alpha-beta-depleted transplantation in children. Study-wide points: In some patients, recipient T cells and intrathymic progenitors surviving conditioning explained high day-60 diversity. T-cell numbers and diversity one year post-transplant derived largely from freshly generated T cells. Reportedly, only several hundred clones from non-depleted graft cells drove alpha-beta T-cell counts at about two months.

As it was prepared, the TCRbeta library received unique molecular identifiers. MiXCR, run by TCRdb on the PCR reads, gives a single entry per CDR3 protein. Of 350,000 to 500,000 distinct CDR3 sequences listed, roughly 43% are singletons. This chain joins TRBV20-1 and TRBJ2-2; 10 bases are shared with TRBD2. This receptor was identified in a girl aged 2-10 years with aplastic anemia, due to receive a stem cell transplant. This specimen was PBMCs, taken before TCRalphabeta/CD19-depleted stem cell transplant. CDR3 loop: CSAPGLAPTGELFF. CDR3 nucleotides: TGCAGTGCTCCGGGACTAGCGCCCACCGGGGAGCTGTTTTTT.